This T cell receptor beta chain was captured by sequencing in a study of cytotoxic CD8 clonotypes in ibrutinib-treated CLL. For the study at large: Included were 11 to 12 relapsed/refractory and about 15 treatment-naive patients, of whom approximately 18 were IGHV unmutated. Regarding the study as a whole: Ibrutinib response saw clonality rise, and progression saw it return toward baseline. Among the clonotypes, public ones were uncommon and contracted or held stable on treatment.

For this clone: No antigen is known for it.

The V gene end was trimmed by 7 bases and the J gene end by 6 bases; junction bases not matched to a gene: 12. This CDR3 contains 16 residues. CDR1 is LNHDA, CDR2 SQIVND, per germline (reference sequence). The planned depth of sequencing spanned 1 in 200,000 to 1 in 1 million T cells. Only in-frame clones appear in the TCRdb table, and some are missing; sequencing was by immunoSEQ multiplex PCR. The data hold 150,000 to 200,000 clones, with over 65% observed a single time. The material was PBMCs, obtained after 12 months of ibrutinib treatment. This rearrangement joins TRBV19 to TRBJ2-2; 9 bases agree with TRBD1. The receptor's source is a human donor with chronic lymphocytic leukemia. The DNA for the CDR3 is TGTGCCAGTACTCCAGAGACAGGGGGTTTGGCCGGGGAGCTGTTTTTT. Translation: CASTPETGGLAGELFF.